Presented here are 30 T cell receptor beta chains from one specimen sequenced in a study of Ad26.COV2.S vaccination and SARS-CoV-2 variants. Here immunoSEQ multiplex PCR was the method, and the copy in TCRdb shows in-frame clones only, minus some. Of roughly 320,000 clones in the sample, about 82% were seen once. The treatment was: about 20 received Ad26.COV2.S at low or high dose, single or two shots; about 5 received placebo; per-sample allocation not given. It was on day 63 after the first vaccine or placebo injection that samples were taken. The input for sequencing was peripheral blood, taken in a trial of Ad26.COV2.S vaccine versus placebo. Receptors were obtained from a person between 18 and 60 years old who received the Ad26.COV2.S COVID-19 vaccine or a placebo.

The V and J genes are TRBV21-1 and TRBJ2-5. TRBV21-1 is a pseudogene locus. CDR3 length: 13 amino acids. Here the CDR3 DNA reads TGTGCCAGCAGCAAACGCCTCCAAGAGACCCAGTACTTC. Translating gives CASSKRLQETQYF.

A note on this clone: The same CDR3 arises from other DNA sequences in this sample as well. The chain couples TRBV7-2 to TRBJ1-5, with D perhaps TRBD1 (5 bases). Germline CDR1 reads SGHTA; CDR2 reads FQGNSA. V was pared by 5 bases and J by 0 bases, with 17 bases between. The CDR3 loop spans 17 amino acids. The CDR3 is CASSLRGGPYSNQPQHF. In DNA, the CDR3 is TGTGCCAGCAGCCTACGCGGGGGACCTTATAGCAATCAGCCCCAGCATTTT.

This clone was detected once. The chain recombines TRBV4-1 with TRBJ2-7, with 10 bases fitting TRBD1. The CDR3 is 16 residues long. With V trimmed by 3 bases and J by 5 bases, 10 bases remained unmatched. Germline V gene lookup returns CDR1 MGHRA and CDR2 YSYEKL. The CDR3 DNA follows: TGCGCCAGCAGCCATGATGGGGGGACAGGGGTCGACGAGCAGTACTTC. As protein: CASSHDGGTGVDEQYF.

The genes are TRBV7-2 and TRBJ2-5; D remains unclear. V gave up 5 bases and J gave up 7 bases, with 11 bases separating them. Germline V gene sequence: CDR1 SGHTA, CDR2 FQGNSA. The CDR3 is 12 residues long. CDR3 sequence: CASSVDSGTQYF. The DNA for the CDR3 is TGTGCCAGCAGCGTCGACTCGGGGACCCAGTACTTC.

The chain couples TRBV11-3 to TRBJ2-2, with a tentative D call TRBD1 (7 bases). The ends were cut back, 1 base at V and 1 base at J, with 10 bases in the middle. CDR3 length: 16 amino acids. CDR1 is SGHNT and CDR2 is YENEEA in the germline V gene. CDR3 region: CASSLGQGGNTGELFF. Here the CDR3 DNA reads TGTGCCAGCAGCTTAGGACAGGGAGGGAACACCGGGGAGCTGTTTTTT.

This clone was found a few times. The chain recombines TRBV7-2 with TRBJ1-1, with a tentative D call TRBD1 (5 bases). CDR3 length equals 13 residues. The V end was cut by 5 bases, the J end by 3 bases, with 10 bases between. Germline V gene data show CDR1 as SGHTA and CDR2 as FQGNSA. The CDR3 DNA follows: TGTGCCAGCAGCCGACAGAAGGACACTGAAGCTTTCTTT. Residues: CASSRQKDTEAFF.

This chain uses TRBV27 with TRBJ1-1; a possible D gene is TRBD1 (6 bases). With 2 bases removed from V and 10 bases from J, the gap between germline ends came to 14 bases. The germline V gene encodes CDR1 MNHEY and CDR2 SMNVEV (reference sequence). This CDR3 comprises 13 residues. The CDR3 DNA follows: TGTGCCAGCAGTTTACGAGGGGGGGCCGGAGCTTTCTTT. Translating gives CASSLRGGAGAFF.

V usage is TRBV18 and J usage is TRBJ1-4; 8 bases align to TRBD1. V lost 1 base and J lost 8; bases outside the gene matches: 6. The CDR3 has 15 residues. Germline-derived CDR1 and CDR2 are KGHSH and LQKENI. Here the CDR3 DNA reads TGTGCCAGCTCACCACTGAGACAGGGGAGAGAAAAACTGTTTTTT. It encodes CASSPLRQGREKLFF.

Turning to this clone: The sample holds other DNA sequences that translate to the same CDR3. CDR3 sequence (DNA): TGTGCCAGCAGCCTCGGACAGGGGGCCTACGAGCAGTACTTC. It encodes CASSLGQGAYEQYF. The J gene is TRBJ2-7, the V gene TRBV7-2; 10 bases agree with TRBD1. CDR3 length: 14 amino acids. Germline V lookup: CDR1 SGHTA, CDR2 FQGNSA. The V segment lost 5 bases and the J segment 2 bases; nucleotides outside the gene matches: 3.

In this sample, this clone turned up a few times. The rearrangement links TRBV7-9 to TRBJ2-7; a possible D gene is TRBD2 (6 bases). CDR3 length: 15 residues. CDR1 is SEHNR, CDR2 FQNEAQ, per germline (reference sequence). V gave up 5 bases and J gave up 4 bases, with 18 bases separating them. CDR3 sequence: CASSTNNLAKYEQYF. The CDR3 nucleotides read TGTGCCAGCAGCACAAACAACCTAGCGAAGTACGAGCAGTACTTC.

This chain connects TRBV19 to TRBJ1-5; D remains ambiguous. Trimming took 0 bases from V and 3 from J, leaving 12 bases between them. Germline CDR1 LNHDA, CDR2 SQIVND (reference sequence). This CDR3 spans 16 amino acids. The CDR3 DNA reads as TGTGCCAGTAGTATAGAAGCGGGGAATATCAATCAGCCCCAGCATTTT. It translates to CASSIEAGNINQPQHF.

This chain joins TRBV6-6 and TRBJ1-6; D not certain. V gave up 6 bases and J gave up 7 bases, with 25 bases separating them. Germline V CDR1 and CDR2: MNHNY, SVGAGI (reference sequence). The CDR3 spans 18 residues. The CDR3 loop reads CASSRGFSSSPENSPLHF. DNA of the CDR3: TGTGCCAGCAGCCGAGGATTCTCCTCATCCCCCGAGAATTCACCCCTCCACTTT.

This chain joins TRBV3-1 (or the pseudogene TRBV3-2) and TRBJ1-1; 7 positions agree with TRBD1. Trimming took 2 bases from V and 10 from J; bases not matched to a gene: 7. Germline V CDR1 and CDR2: LGHDT, YNNKEL (reference sequence). This CDR3 comprises 13 residues. The CDR3 nucleotides read TGTGCCAGCAGCCAAAGACAGGGTAACTCAGCTTTCTTT. Amino acid sequence: CASSQRQGNSAFF.

V usage is TRBV5-4 and J usage is TRBJ1-1; TRBD1 matches at 7 bases. The V segment lost 3 bases and the J segment 0 bases; nucleotides outside the gene matches: 8. The germline V gene has CDR1 SGHNT and CDR2 YYREEE (reference sequence). CDR3 length: 16 amino acids. The CDR3 is CASSSVRGQLNTEAFF. CDR3 DNA: TGTGCCAGCAGCTCGGTCAGGGGACAGCTGAACACTGAAGCTTTCTTT.

The count of this clone is one. The rearrangement links TRBV6-5 to TRBJ2-1; no reliable D call. V dropped 0 bases and J dropped 6 bases, with 15 bases sitting between them. Germline CDR1 is MNHEY and CDR2 is SVGAGI. The CDR3 spans 16 residues. The chain's CDR3 is CASSYSRTGITNEQFF. The CDR3 coding sequence is TGTGCCAGCAGTTACTCTAGGACGGGTATCACCAATGAGCAGTTCTTC.

The chain couples TRBV11-3 to TRBJ1-1; 11 bases are a match to TRBD1. Germline loops: CDR1 SGHNT, CDR2 YENEEA. V lost 5 bases to trimming and J lost 0 bases; unmatched junction nucleotides: 5. The CDR3 is 16 residues long. CDR3 loop: CASSAGQGEMNTEAFF. Here the CDR3 DNA reads TGTGCCAGCAGCGCGGGACAGGGGGAAATGAACACTGAAGCTTTCTTT.

The CDR3 DNA reads TGTGCCAGCAGTGAAAAAGGGGGCAGATATGGCTACACCTTC. Its protein product is CASSEKGGRYGYTF. J is TRBJ1-2 and V is TRBV2, with TRBD1 matching over 7 bases. The CDR3 is made up of 14 amino acids. With 2 bases clipped from V and 5 bases from J, the junction kept 5 bases outside the gene matches. Germline assignment: CDR1 SNHLY and CDR2 FYNNEI.

V gene TRBV7-9 combines with J gene TRBJ2-3; unclear D gene. Between the trimmed V and J ends, which lost 0 bases and 0 bases, there was a span of 1 base. The CDR3 is 13 amino acids. The germline V gene has CDR1 SEHNR and CDR2 FQNEAQ (reference sequence). This CDR3 is CASSLASTDTQYF. The CDR3 DNA reads TGTGCCAGCAGCTTAGCGAGCACAGATACGCAGTATTTT.

The V call is TRBV7-8, the J call TRBJ2-2; 10 positions match TRBD1. The CDR3 covers 15 residues. Looked up from germline, CDR1 is SGHVS and CDR2 is FQNEAQ. The V segment lost 2 bases and the J segment 5 bases; nucleotides outside the gene matches: 2. The CDR3 region has the DNA TGTGCCAGCAGCTTAAGGGACAGGGGAACCGGGGAGCTGTTTTTT. This sequence encodes CASSLRDRGTGELFF.

In this sample, this clone turned up a few times. The chain recombines TRBV4-3 with TRBJ1-2; no definite D call. Germline V CDR1 and CDR2: LGHNA, YSLEER. Trimming shortened V by 8 bases and J by 4 bases, and 20 bases separated the two germline ends. This CDR3 has 15 residues. The CDR3: CASRFGLAASYGYTF. DNA for the CDR3: TGCGCCAGCCGTTTCGGGCTCGCCGCCTCCTATGGCTACACCTTC.

In this sample, this clone turned up once. The V call is TRBV6-5, the J call TRBJ2-5; tentatively, D is TRBD1 (6 bases). Germline V lookup: CDR1 MNHEY, CDR2 SVGAGI. This CDR3 contains 15 residues. V was pared by 5 bases and J by 5 bases, with 18 bases between. This CDR3 reads CASSTNQGFGETQYF. CDR3 sequence (DNA): TGTGCCAGCAGTACTAACCAGGGGTTCGGGGAGACCCAGTACTTC.

The chain links TRBV5-4 to TRBJ1-3, with D possibly being TRBD1 (6 bases). The V gene lost 2 bases and the J gene lost 3 bases, with 12 bases spanning the gap. There are 15 residues in the CDR3. Germline-derived CDR1 and CDR2 are SGHNT and YYREEE (reference sequence). CDR3 DNA: TGTGCCAGCAGCTTTCTGGGGGCAGGTGGAAACACCATATATTTT. Its translation is CASSFLGAGGNTIYF.

There are a few counts of this clone. V and J are TRBV5-6 and TRBJ1-6; TRBD1 might be the D (5 bases). The CDR3 spans 12 residues. The germline gives CDR1 SGHDT, CDR2 YYEEEE. V dropped 2 bases and J dropped 11 bases, with 8 bases sitting between them. CDR3 DNA sequence: TGTGCCAGCAGCTTAAGGGGCGCACCCCTCCACTTT. It translates to CASSLRGAPLHF.

This clone occurred once. This sequence joins TRBV5-1 and TRBJ2-7; perhaps TRBD2 as D (5 bases). The germline gives CDR1 SGHRS, CDR2 YFSETQ. This CDR3 comprises 16 residues. V was trimmed by 4 bases and J by 2 bases, leaving 19 bases between them. The DNA of the CDR3 is TGCGCCAGCAGCCCAGGTGGTGGAGGCCCAGCCTACGAGCAGTACTTC. Its translation: CASSPGGGGPAYEQYF.

This chain links TRBV7-2 with TRBJ2-3, with 10 positions matching TRBD2. With 2 bases clipped from V and 12 bases from J, the junction kept 5 bases outside the gene matches. The V gene's germline CDR1 is SGHTA and CDR2 FQGNSA. This CDR3 has 13 residues. CDR3 loop: CASSLISSGGQYF. The CDR3 DNA reads as TGTGCCAGCAGCTTAATATCTAGCGGGGGTCAGTATTTT.

The chain recombines TRBV24-1 with TRBJ2-1; tentatively, D is TRBD1 (5 bases). V was cut by 12 bases and J by 0 bases, with 17 bases left in between. The CDR3 extends over 15 amino acids. Germline V gives CDR1 KGHDR, CDR2 SFDVKD. The CDR3: CAGSLRVNSYNEQFF. CDR3 nucleotides: TGTGCCGGATCGCTCAGGGTGAACTCCTACAATGAGCAGTTCTTC.

The V and J genes are TRBV6-2 or TRBV6-3 and TRBJ1-2; tentatively, D is TRBD1 (5 bases). CDR1 and CDR2 (germline): MNHEY, SVGEGT. Trimming left V 6 bases short and J 2 bases short, with 22 bases between. The CDR3 contains 17 residues. This CDR3 reads CASSSPGRRIPNYGYTF. As DNA, the CDR3 is TGTGCCAGCAGCTCTCCGGGACGGAGGATTCCGAACTATGGCTACACCTTC.

The chain couples TRBV5-1 to TRBJ2-7; D gene uncertain. The CDR3 consists of 16 residues. V gave up 2 bases and J gave up 2 bases, with 17 bases separating them. Germline V gives CDR1 SGHRS, CDR2 YFSETQ. The chain's CDR3 is CASSFGPAGSTYEQYF. The CDR3 region has the DNA TGCGCCAGCAGCTTCGGGCCGGCAGGATCCACCTACGAGCAGTACTTC.

This clone has only one observation. This chain uses TRBV4-2 with TRBJ2-7; no firm D call. V lost 0 bases, J lost 1 base, and 10 bases lay in between. Per germline, CDR1 LGHNA and CDR2 YNFKEQ. The CDR3 contains 15 residues. This chain's CDR3 is CASSQEVHRSYEQYF. The CDR3 coding sequence is TGTGCCAGCAGCCAAGAAGTTCACAGATCCTACGAGCAGTACTTC.

The rearrangement joins TRBV7-9 to TRBJ2-7, with TRBD2 identical over 8 bases. Germline V gene data show CDR1 as SEHNR and CDR2 as FQNEAQ (reference sequence). The CDR3 totals 15 residues. J gave up 4 bases and V 4 bases, and 9 bases lay outside the gene matches. The CDR3 nucleotides are TGTGCCAGCAGCTCCAAACTAGCGGTAGGGTACGAGCAGTACTTC. Residues: CASSSKLAVGYEQYF.